This T cell receptor (beta chain) was identified in a study of blood T cell repertoires in COVID-19. As for the study in general: Whether acute or convalescent, the COVID-19 samples came from the United States, Italy and Spain. T cells, B-cell-depleted T cells, or PBMCs supplied cDNA or gDNA.

This clone appeared a single time. Authors' analysis steps: Reference gene primer amplification in the assay estimated nucleated cell counts. Some clones are missing from TCRdb's copy, which holds only in-frame ones; the method was immunoSEQ multiplex PCR. V, J and clone size are those of that table, while D and trimming were read from the DNA. The sample consists of under 80,000 clones, more than 75% of them appearing once. CDR1 SGHNT and CDR2 YYREEE come from the germline V gene (reference sequence). The length of the CDR3 is 16 residues. The ends lost 1 base at V and 6 bases at J; junction bases unmatched: 6.

V and J are TRBV5-4 and TRBJ2-1, with TRBD2 matching over 11 bases. The material sequenced was peripheral blood. The source of this sequence is a human donor in a cohort sampled during active COVID-19. CDR3 residues: CASSLSSGRAVNEQFF. The CDR3 DNA sequence: TGTGCCAGCAGCTTGAGTAGCGGGAGGGCCGTCAATGAGCAGTTCTTC.